The present entry profiles one T cell receptor (beta chain) with its context. The record originates from a study of blood T cell repertoires in COVID-19. Background on the study: From the United States, Italy and Spain came samples of acute and convalescent COVID-19. PBMCs, B-cell-depleted T cells, or T cells provided the cDNA or gDNA that made up the material.

Enrollment of patients from Seattle took place during active infection, with longitudinal follow-up. In the authors' workflow: Amplification from reference gene primers served as the basis for estimated nucleated cell counts. Only in-frame clones appear in the TCRdb table, and some are missing; sequencing was by immunoSEQ multiplex PCR. The V and J calls and clone size are taken from that table; D and trimming were inferred from the DNA. The sample yields 100,000 to 150,000 clones, 65% to 85% seen once. The sample was peripheral blood. This TCR derives from a man under 40 with COVID-19, enrolled during active disease.

CDR3 DNA sequence: TGTGCCAGCAGCTTAGTACCCGGACAGGGAATGAACACTGAAGCTTTCTTT. It yields the protein CASSLVPGQGMNTEAFF. The chain is built from TRBV7-9 and TRBJ1-1, with 8 bases that match TRBD1. Germline CDR1 is SEHNR and CDR2 is FQNEAQ (reference sequence). CDR3 length equals 17 residues. Unmatched junction bases numbered 7, after V lost 1 base and J lost 0 bases.